This T cell receptor (beta chain) was profiled in a study of monozygotic twins with inflammatory bowel disease. Study-level findings and limits: Patient repertoire variability may have increased through differing immunosuppressive treatments. Relative clonotype sharing with others was diminished in IBD patients versus healthy twins, particularly with disease activity.

Skipping T cell sorting, the study isolated total RNA directly from whole blood. In regard to this clonotype: As yet, its antigen is unknown.

Germline V gene data show CDR1 as SQVTM and CDR2 as ANQGSEA. The CDR3 runs 13 residues. Each CDR3 protein gets one entry in TCRdb, which reprocessed the 5' RACE reads and gives no DNA. In all, the sample yields about 200,000 distinct CDR3 sequences. The sequenced sample consisted of blood. The chain uses TRBV29-1 and TRBJ1-2; without DNA, the TCRdb call of TRBD1 cannot be checked. The TCR originated in a human donor with ulcerative colitis or Crohn's disease, or a healthy co-twin of an affected twin (not recorded which). The CDR3 loop reads CSVMTGQGYGYTF.